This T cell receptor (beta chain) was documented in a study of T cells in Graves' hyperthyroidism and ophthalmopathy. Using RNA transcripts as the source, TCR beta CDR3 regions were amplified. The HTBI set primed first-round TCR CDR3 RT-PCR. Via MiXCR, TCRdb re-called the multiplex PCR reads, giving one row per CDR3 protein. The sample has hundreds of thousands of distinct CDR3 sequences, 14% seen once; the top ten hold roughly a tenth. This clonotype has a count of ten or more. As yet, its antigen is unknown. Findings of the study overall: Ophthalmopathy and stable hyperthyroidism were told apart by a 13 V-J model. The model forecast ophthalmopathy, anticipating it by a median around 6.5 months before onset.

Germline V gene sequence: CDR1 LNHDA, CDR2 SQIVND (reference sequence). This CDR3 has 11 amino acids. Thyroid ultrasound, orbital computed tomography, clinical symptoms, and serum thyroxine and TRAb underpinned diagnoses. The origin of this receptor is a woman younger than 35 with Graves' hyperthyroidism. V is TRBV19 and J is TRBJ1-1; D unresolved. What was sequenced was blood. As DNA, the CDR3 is TGTGCTTCGGCGCGAAACACTGAAGCTTTCTTT. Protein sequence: CASARNTEAFF.